This T cell receptor (beta chain) was sequenced during a study of cytomegalovirus exposure and HLA in healthy donors. Study-wide results and caveats: Productive rates of about 87% or about 30% were seen for most TCR beta V segments in an earlier analysis. Some V segments could not be told apart, so they were left out, TRBV6-2 and TRBV6-3 among them. Presence/absence analysis assumed near-uniform sequencing depth across donors.

A note on this clone: Antigen unknown.

The CDR3 is made up of 15 amino acids. After removal of 1 base from V and 5 bases from J, the junction contained 5 bases not matched to a gene. Germline CDR1 LNHDA, CDR2 SQIVND (reference sequence). It was with 60 Vbeta and 13 Jbeta primers that the PCR ran. The method was immunoSEQ multiplex PCR; TCRdb's version includes in-frame clones alone and lacks a portion of them. The table has 90,000 or so clones, 70% to 85% seen once. The V call is TRBV19, the J call TRBJ2-1; 7 nucleotides agree with TRBD2. Sequencing was done on a sample of PBMCs. The clonotype originates from a man between 45 and 60 years old in good health and CMV-seronegative. The CDR3 loop is CASSIAGGRNNEQFF. CDR3 nucleotide sequence: TGTGCCAGTAGTATAGCGGGAGGCCGGAACAATGAGCAGTTCTTC.